Below are 11 T cell receptor beta chains sequenced from a single sample in a study of regulatory T cells in long-lasting Graves disease. Time point noted: newly diagnosed GD, antithyroid drugs for less than 3 months. TCR sequences were obtained from RNA taken from PBMCs. Combining iRepertoire HTBI primers with Arm-PCR of CDR3 regions, the authors built TCR beta libraries. One entry per CDR3 protein, called by TCRdb with MiXCR from the multiplex PCR reads. The table lists around 400,000 distinct CDR3 sequences, 10% to 15% of them singletons. The same sample was also used in a study of T cells in Graves' hyperthyroidism and ophthalmopathy.

The sample in question was peripheral blood mononuclear cells (PBMCs), obtained at new diagnosis, from a patient treated with antithyroid drugs. These receptors all stem from a young woman with Graves disease.

The chain uses TRBV20-1 and TRBJ2-1, with 10 positions matching TRBD1. Trimming removed 5 bases from V and 3 bases from J; junction bases left unmatched: 7. Germline-derived CDR1 and CDR2 are DFQATT and SNEGSKA (reference sequence). CDR3 length equals 15 residues. In DNA form, the CDR3 reads TGCAGTGCTCCCCTGGGGACAGGGGACTACAATGAGCAGTTCTTC. Its translation: CSAPLGTGDYNEQFF.

This clonotype has ten or more counts. The V and J genes are TRBV9 and TRBJ2-7; 8 bases align to TRBD1. J was trimmed by 0 bases and V by 3 bases; bases with no gene match: 5. This CDR3 contains 15 residues. The V gene's germline CDR1 is SGDLS and CDR2 YYNGEE. The CDR3 here is CASSERTGPSYEQYF. For the CDR3, the DNA is TGTGCCAGCAGCGAAAGGACAGGGCCCTCCTACGAGCAGTACTTC.

A word on this clonotype: A much larger clone lies a single base off, so this may be a read error. The chain joins TRBV11-2 to TRBJ1-5; D is possibly TRBD1 (5 bases). The V gene's germline CDR1 is SGHAT and CDR2 FQNNGV. The germline V and J ends were trimmed by 3 bases and 4 bases, with 16 bases remaining between them. The CDR3 spans 16 residues. The chain's CDR3 is CASSFEVGAVNQPQHF. DNA of the CDR3: TGTGCCAGCAGCTTTGAGGTAGGGGCCGTTAATCAGCCCCAGCATTTT. The whole variable domain, remainder taken from reference TRBV11-2 and TRBJ1-5, is EAGVAQSPRYKIIEKRQSVAFWCNPISGHATLYWYQQILGQGPKLLIQFQNNGVVDDSQLPKDRFSAERLKGVDSTLKIQPAKLEDSAVYLCASSFEVGAVNQPQHFGDGTRLSIL.

This clonotype was picked up many times. The chain joins TRBV28 to TRBJ1-4; 7 bases fit TRBD1. The CDR3 sequence is 16 residues long. Germline V lookup: CDR1 MDHEN, CDR2 SYDVKM. V shed 2 bases, J shed 0 bases, and the junction held 3 bases outside the gene matches. The CDR3 loop is CASSLKGAATNEKLFF. The DNA for the CDR3 is TGTGCCAGCAGTTTAAAGGGGGCAGCAACTAATGAAAAACTGTTTTTT.

This clonotype was picked up many times. This rearrangement joins TRBV3-1 to TRBJ2-5; 12 bases are shared with TRBD2. V lost 2 bases to trimming and J lost 6 bases; unmatched junction nucleotides: 4. CDR3 length: 15 residues. From germline, CDR1 is LGHDT and CDR2 YNNKEL (reference sequence). CDR3 in amino acids: CASSQPTSGRQTQYF. The CDR3 bases are TGTGCCAGCAGCCAACCGACTAGCGGGAGACAGACCCAGTACTTC.

This clonotype was detected many times. The gene calls are TRBV10-3 and TRBJ2-3; D not resolved. Trimming cost V 5 bases and J 2 bases, with 11 bases left between them. The germline V gene encodes CDR1 ENHRY and CDR2 SYGVKD. CDR3 length equals 14 residues. CDR3 region: CAISLAKVTDTQYF. The DNA of the CDR3 is TGTGCCATCAGTTTAGCTAAGGTCACAGATACGCAGTATTTT.

This clonotype has a count of ten or more. The chain has TRBV2 and TRBJ1-1, with D hard to call. Germline CDR1 SNHLY, CDR2 FYNNEI. With 0 bases removed from V and 3 bases from J, the gap between germline ends came to 11 bases. The CDR3 has 15 residues. Here the CDR3 reads CASSEADSGYTEAFF. The DNA of the CDR3 is TGTGCCAGCAGTGAAGCGGACTCCGGCTACACTGAAGCTTTCTTT.

J is TRBJ1-3 and V is TRBV5-1; D gene unclear. The CDR3 is 14 residues long. Germline loops: CDR1 SGHRS, CDR2 YFSETQ. V gave up 4 bases and J gave up 2 bases, with 10 bases separating them. The CDR3 DNA reads as TGCGCCAGCAGCCCAGCATCGGCTGGAAACACCATATATTTT. Translated, it gives CASSPASAGNTIYF.

This clonotype has at least ten counts. The V call is TRBV6-2 or TRBV6-3, the J call TRBJ1-3; D not certain. Germline V gives CDR1 MNHEY, CDR2 SVGEGT. The CDR3 has 14 amino acids. V gave up 7 bases and J gave up 0 bases, with 10 bases separating them. CDR3 protein: CASTDTRSGNTIYF. Written as DNA, the CDR3 is TGTGCCAGCACAGACACCCGCTCTGGAAACACCATATATTTT.

This clonotype appeared a few times. This chain joins TRBV6-2 or TRBV6-3 and TRBJ2-5, with D perhaps matching TRBD1 (5 bases). The CDR3 runs to 15 residues. Germline V CDR1 and CDR2: MNHEY, SVGEGT. Trimming took 8 bases from V and 1 from J, leaving 17 bases between them. The CDR3 DNA follows: TGTGCCAGCTACTCCAGGGATGCGCCCCAAGAGACCCAGTACTTC. This sequence encodes CASYSRDAPQETQYF.

This clonotype was recorded many times. The CDR3 DNA reads as TGTGCCAGCACCCCCGGGAACACAGATACGCAGTATTTT. Its protein product is CASTPGNTDTQYF. The rearrangement joins TRBV28 to TRBJ2-3; possible D gene TRBD2, 5 bases. Between the trimmed V and J ends, which lost 7 bases and 2 bases, there was a span of 10 bases. Germline V CDR1 and CDR2: MDHEN, SYDVKM. The CDR3 has 13 amino acids.